A selection of T cell receptor beta chains follows, all from one sample in a study of control samples from healthy donors and cancer patients. The assay was immunoSEQ multiplex PCR, and TCRdb's table has in-frame clones only and misses some. The sample has over 85,000 clones, roughly 90% seen once. Sequencing was done on a sample of PBMCs. The receptors stem from a woman aged 55-70 years with lung cancer. Each CDR3 is given without its conserved first and last residue.

j_call v_call cdr3_aa
TRBJ2-7 TRBV2 ASNYGTGDYEQY
TRBJ1-6 TRBV7-8 ASSTPWDRERNNSPLH
TRBJ2-5 TRBV9 ASSVGVQQETQY
TRBJ1-2 TRBV7-9 ASSLDQGNYGYT
TRBJ2-2 TRBV7-2 ASSLVGTAFNTGELF
TRBJ1-1 TRBV7-8 ASSLASGGAF
TRBJ2-1 TRBV6-5 ASSLALNEQF
TRBJ1-1 TRBV5-1 ASSQGSRGTEAF
TRBJ1-6 TRBV4-1 ASSQLLLNSPLH
TRBJ1-2 TRBV30 ALGGQGNYGYT
TRBJ1-4 TRBV28 ASSATGGNEKLF
TRBJ1-1 TRBV12-3/TRBV12-4 ASKLQVNTEAF
TRBJ2-7 TRBV28 ASSSHDSTYEQY
TRBJ2-2 TRBV19 ASGQGNTGELF
TRBJ2-3 TRBV2 ASSEGPISTDTQY
TRBJ2-2 TRBV7-9 ASSLAGRSAGELF
TRBJ2-7 TRBV27 ASSDEGTGSTYEQY
TRBJ1-1 TRBV19 ASSTGPTNEAF
TRBJ1-3 TRBV25-1 ASSDQRGAVGNTIY
TRBJ2-1 TRBV5-1 ASSFSGRSTGEQF
TRBJ1-6 TRBV7-9 ASSLNMAPLH
TRBJ1-1 TRBV6-5 ASRTGDTEAF
TRBJ2-7 TRBV25-1 ASSEYFRQGSSYEQY
TRBJ2-5 TRBV6-2/TRBV6-3 ASNPSRGSGQETQY
TRBJ2-3 TRBV18 ASSPQAGGNTDTQY
TRBJ2-3 TRBV19 ASRGLAGEYTDTQY
TRBJ2-5 TRBV7-9 ASSLLQETQY
TRBJ2-1 TRBV7-8 ASSFVMGRERRFNEQF
TRBJ2-1 TRBV7-3 ASSPGSGNQRNEQF
TRBJ1-2 TRBV9 ASSVGQGSYGYT
TRBJ1-1 TRBV9 ASSGTVDTEAF
TRBJ2-3 TRBV3-1/TRBV3-2 ASSPSLDYTQY
TRBJ1-2 TRBV7-2 ASSVREPIYGYT
TRBJ2-3 TRBV7-9 ASSLGRRTSGASGTQY
TRBJ1-2 TRBV5-6 ASSLVEVPSGYT
TRBJ1-2 TRBV27 ASSQGQGVYGYT
TRBJ2-3 TRBV7-3 ASSLTGFSGTDTQY
TRBJ1-2 TRBV11-2 ASSPTRGRGYT
TRBJ2-7 TRBV9 ASSVDPSSGGLDEQY
TRBJ2-2 TRBV5-4 ASSFRIDTTNTGELF
TRBJ1-2 TRBV3-1/TRBV3-2 ASSQETGTGGSNYGYT
TRBJ1-1 TRBV10-3 AISRQDKNTEAF
TRBJ1-2 TRBV6-5 ASSQTGNYGYT
TRBJ1-2 TRBV3-1/TRBV3-2 ASSQVLGQGARNYGYT
TRBJ1-1 TRBV5-1 ASSSPRGPNTEAF
TRBJ1-1 TRBV5-8 ASTIQMNTEAF
TRBJ2-1 TRBV9 ASSVDLSGSGGPPYNEQF
TRBJ1-2 TRBV6-5 ASSSGGGNYGYT
TRBJ2-2 TRBV6-6 ASRTRATGTGELF
TRBJ1-1 TRBV27 ASRTGTGGGTEAF
TRBJ2-3 TRBV14 ASSLDYNTDTQY
TRBJ2-3 TRBV7-2 ASSLAGLFTDTQY
TRBJ1-1 TRBV9 ASSVDRRNTEAF
TRBJ2-7 TRBV6-6 ASQPSELYEQY
TRBJ2-1 TRBV24-1 ATSDWTSGRTDEQF
TRBJ2-5 TRBV19 ASSIGVQGAWETQY